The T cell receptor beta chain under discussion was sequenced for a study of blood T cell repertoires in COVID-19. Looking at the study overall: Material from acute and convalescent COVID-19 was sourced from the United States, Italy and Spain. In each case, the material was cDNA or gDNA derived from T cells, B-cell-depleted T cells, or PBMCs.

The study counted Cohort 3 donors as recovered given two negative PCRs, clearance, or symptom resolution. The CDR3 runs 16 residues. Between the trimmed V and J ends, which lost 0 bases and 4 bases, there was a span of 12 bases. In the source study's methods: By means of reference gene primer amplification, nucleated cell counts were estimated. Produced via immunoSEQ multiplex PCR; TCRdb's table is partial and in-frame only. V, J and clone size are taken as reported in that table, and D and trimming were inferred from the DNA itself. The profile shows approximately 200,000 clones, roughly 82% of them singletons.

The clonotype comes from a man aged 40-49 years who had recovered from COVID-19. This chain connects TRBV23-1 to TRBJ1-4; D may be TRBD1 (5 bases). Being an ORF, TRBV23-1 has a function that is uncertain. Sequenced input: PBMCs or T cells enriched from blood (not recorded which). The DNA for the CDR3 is TGCGCCAGCAGTCAATCGGGGCAGGCTTTTAATGAAAAACTGTTTTTT. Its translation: CASSQSGQAFNEKLFF.